These T cell receptor beta chains were read from a single sample in a study of T cells expressing NK-cell markers. TCRdb re-called the 5' RACE reads, yielding one record per CDR3 amino acid sequence without DNA. This sample's clone table lists about 390,000 distinct CDR3 sequences. Sequences were obtained from blood T cells: a sorted CD56 or NKG2C T cell subset, CD4+ or CD8+ T cells, or bulk PBMC T cells (not recorded which). The receptors come from a woman aged 45-59 years in good health. Both conserved end residues are part of each CDR3. Each record gives: V gene, J gene, CDR3 protein.

>TRBV29-1|TRBJ1-1
CSVIGVNTEAFF
>TRBV6-1|TRBJ1-1
CATQGMVEAFF
>TRBV7-9|TRBJ2-5
CASSPPRLAGNQETQYF
>TRBV6-5|TRBJ1-2
CASSYSATGFYGYTF
>TRBV29-1|TRBJ2-7
CSVRRGQAEQYF
>TRBV12-3/TRBV12-4|TRBJ2-1
CASSPEDMPYNEQFF
>TRBV5-1|TRBJ2-1
CASKLSGGGYNEQFF
>TRBV15|TRBJ1-6
CATSLLGTMDSPLHF
>TRBV29-1|TRBJ1-1
CSVVEGAGTEAFF
>TRBV7-3|TRBJ2-5
CASARQVQETQYF
>TRBV30|TRBJ2-1
CAQDRTGGPQEQFF
>TRBV20-1|TRBJ2-5
CSARPSGTRRETQYF
>TRBV20-1|TRBJ1-3
CSATGTDYTIYF
>TRBV29-1|TRBJ1-1
CSVEETGAEAFF
>TRBV20-1|TRBJ2-1
CSARVTGTFLYNEQFF
>TRBV28|TRBJ2-3
CASSFSGLAASTDTQYF
>TRBV5-1|TRBJ2-4
CASSLWSGSGNIQYF
>TRBV20-1|TRBJ2-1
CSVAVLAGGLIDTYNEQFF
>TRBV5-1|TRBJ1-6
CASRTTSGVVDSPLHF
>TRBV24-1|TRBJ2-2
CATSDLRGTTNTGELFF
>TRBV24-1|TRBJ2-2
CATSDRGAGELFF
>TRBV7-9|TRBJ2-6
CASSLPGGSGANVLTF
>TRBV2|TRBJ2-3
CASKEGGRTDTQYF
>TRBV12-3/TRBV12-4|TRBJ2-3
CASRWAADTQYF
>TRBV7-9|TRBJ1-2
CASSSRGDGYTF
>TRBV6-2/TRBV6-3|TRBJ2-5
CAGQWHSQETQYF
>TRBV12-3/TRBV12-4|TRBJ2-7
CASSPVTWGEQYF
>TRBV9|TRBJ2-1
CASSVAPALEQFF
>TRBV4-1|TRBJ1-5
CASSPGPGQGNQPQHF
>TRBV20-1|TRBJ2-1
CSARVGGSSYNEQFF
>TRBV2|TRBJ1-5
CASSLDREYQPQHF
>TRBV6-2/TRBV6-3|TRBJ1-5
CASSWRDRGFQPQHF
>TRBV12-3/TRBV12-4|TRBJ2-1
CASSRTGINNEQFF
>TRBV7-3|TRBJ2-2
CASSLTVTGELFF
>TRBV12-3/TRBV12-4|TRBJ2-7
CASSAIRLVDYEQYF
>TRBV20-1|TRBJ1-2
CSARDPNNYGYTF
>TRBV11-2|TRBJ2-3
CASRGSGGIDTQYF
>TRBV12-3/TRBV12-4|TRBJ2-1
CASSLRRTSGRAIWDEQFF
>TRBV3-1|TRBJ2-7
CASSQGTSGIEEQYF
>TRBV29-1|TRBJ2-5
CSVSRVEETQYF
>TRBV2|TRBJ2-1
CASSQLAGTYNEQFF
>TRBV12-3/TRBV12-4|TRBJ2-3
CASSLVWDRYSDTQYF
>TRBV12-3/TRBV12-4|TRBJ2-2
CASSPRGVVAGELFF
>TRBV20-1|TRBJ2-3
CSARDARAPRAGLATDTQYF
>TRBV18|TRBJ2-1
CASSPRELAGADEQFF
>TRBV20-1|TRBJ2-7
CSASKDSYEQYF
>TRBV29-1|TRBJ1-2
CSVPYQASPGYTF
>TRBV27|TRBJ2-7
CASSFGGKYEQYF
>TRBV6-4|TRBJ2-1
CASSDFPGANEQFF
>TRBV2|TRBJ2-4
CASNGRGVYIQYF
>TRBV29-1|TRBJ1-1
CSGEPTGWGTEAFF